The present entry profiles one T cell receptor (beta chain) with its context. As yet, its antigen is unknown. The data stem from a study of long-term antiretroviral therapy in people with HIV. Study findings and constraints: ART preceded a rise in diversity that nonetheless stayed lower than in transplant donor controls. Controls exceeded HIV repertoires in CDR3 length range.

The CDR3 loop spans 12 amino acids. Germline-derived CDR1 and CDR2 are MNHEY and SVGAGI. Researchers ran immunoSEQ v3.0 at survey level. The study targeted 40,000-50,000 T-cell genomes per sample in sequencing. The assay was immunoSEQ multiplex PCR, and TCRdb's table has in-frame clones only and misses some. Found here are about 16,000 clones, 60% to 80% of them singletons; the top ten hold 14%. The sequence derives from a woman between 50 and 59 years old with HIV. The sample was unsorted PBMCs, taken 1.5 years before starting antiretroviral therapy. This chain joins TRBV6-5 and TRBJ2-5; tentative D call: TRBD2 (5 bases). The J call may not be correct, given that the DNA end is closer to TRBJ2-7. The CDR3 protein is CASSPSPYEQYF. CDR3 nucleotide sequence: TGTGCCAGCAGTCCTAGCCCATACGAGCAGTACTTC.